The 30 T cell receptor beta chains presented below share a single source sample, sequenced in a study of cytomegalovirus exposure and HLA in healthy donors. PCR primers comprised 60 Vbeta and 13 Jbeta primers. Repertoires were generated with immunoSEQ multiplex PCR, while TCRdb's copy carries only in-frame clones and drops some. This sample has 150,000 or so clones; 72% occur once, and the top ten carry under 3%. Sequencing used PBMCs. Receptor source: a human donor in good health.

The gene calls are TRBV27 and TRBJ1-2; D uncertain. The V and J ends lost 6 bases and 4 bases respectively, with 12 bases between them. In germline, CDR1 is MNHEY, CDR2 SMNVEV (reference sequence). This CDR3 has 13 residues. The CDR3 coding sequence is TGTGCCAGCAGAAAGGGCGGAGGCTATGGCTACACCTTC. Translation gives CASRKGGGYGYTF.

The rearrangement uses TRBV6-4 and TRBJ1-1; maybe TRBD1 (6 bases). V lost 5 bases to trimming and J lost 1 base, with 8 bases between them. Germline CDR1 reads MRHNA; CDR2 reads SNTAGT. The CDR3 extends over 13 amino acids. The chain's CDR3 is CASSSDRNTEAFF. The CDR3 DNA is TGTGCCAGCAGTTCGGACAGGAACACTGAAGCTTTCTTT.

This rearrangement joins TRBV7-2 to TRBJ2-6, with D possibly matching TRBD1 (6 bases). This CDR3 is 18 amino acids long. Trimming pared 3 bases from V and 0 bases from J, leaving 15 bases between. The germline gives CDR1 SGHTA, CDR2 FQGNSA. CDR3 amino acids: CASSFVSTGFSGANVLTF. The CDR3 DNA reads as TGTGCCAGCAGCTTCGTGTCGACAGGTTTCTCTGGGGCCAACGTCCTGACTTTC.

This chain links TRBV19 with TRBJ1-1; D is ambiguous. V lost 2 bases, J lost 4 bases, and 14 bases lay in between. CDR3 length: 15 residues. Germline CDR1 and CDR2: LNHDA and SQIVND (reference sequence). CDR3 nucleotide sequence: TGTGCCAGTAGTATAAATCCCTGGCGGGGCACTGAAGCTTTCTTT. Protein: CASSINPWRGTEAFF.

V gene TRBV4-1 combines with J gene TRBJ2-1; 10 nucleotides match TRBD2. Germline CDR1 MGHRA, CDR2 YSYEKL. V gave up 4 bases and J gave up 7 bases; unmatched junction bases: 1. The CDR3 spans 13 residues. The CDR3 region is CASSPSGGNEQFF. Here the CDR3 DNA reads TGCGCCAGCAGCCCTAGCGGGGGAAATGAGCAGTTCTTC.

V gene TRBV4-1 combines with J gene TRBJ2-7, with D perhaps matching TRBD1 (6 bases). Germline-derived CDR1 and CDR2 are MGHRA and YSYEKL. V shed 0 bases and J shed 4 bases, with 13 bases lying between them. The CDR3 has 15 residues. The CDR3 loop reads CASSQETGKGYEQYF. The CDR3, as DNA: TGCGCCAGCAGCCAAGAAACAGGGAAGGGATACGAGCAGTACTTC.

Comments on this clone: At one end the junction does not follow the germline gene, possibly because of a read error. The V call is TRBV5-4, the J call TRBJ2-3; 7 positions agree with TRBD1. The CDR3 contains 16 residues. Germline-derived CDR1 and CDR2 are SGHNT and YYREEE (reference sequence). The CDR3: CASSLTTGSSTDTRYF. The CDR3 DNA reads as TGTGCCAGCAGCTTGACGACAGGGTCTAGCACAGATACGCGGTATTTT.

CDR3 DNA: TGTGCCAGCAGTGAAATGGAGGGGTCTAGCTCCTACGAGCAGTACTTC. The encoded protein is CASSEMEGSSSYEQYF. The rearrangement uses TRBV2 and TRBJ2-7; D might be TRBD2 (6 bases). The CDR3 extends over 16 amino acids. Trimming pared 2 bases from V and 0 bases from J, leaving 14 bases between. Germline loops: CDR1 SNHLY, CDR2 FYNNEI.

The genes are TRBV29-1 and TRBJ2-3; TRBD1 matches 7 bases. Trimming cost V 2 bases and J 5 bases; bases outside gene matches: 13. From germline, CDR1 is SQVTM and CDR2 ANQGSEA. This CDR3 region has 16 residues. The CDR3 DNA reads TGCAGCGTTGAATATTGGGTCAGGGGGTGGGGAGATACGCAGTATTTT. This sequence encodes CSVEYWVRGWGDTQYF.

V is TRBV15 and J is TRBJ1-5, with D perhaps matching TRBD1 (5 bases). CDR3 size: 14 residues. From germline, CDR1 is LNHNV and CDR2 YYDKDF (reference sequence). The V end was cut by 3 bases, the J end by 5 bases, with 11 bases between. The CDR3 is CATSSFGGYQPQHF. CDR3 in DNA: TGTGCCACCAGCAGTTTCGGGGGTTATCAGCCCCAGCATTTT.

The chain uses TRBV18 and TRBJ2-5; possible D gene TRBD2, 5 bases. There are 15 residues in the CDR3. Germline V gene sequence: CDR1 KGHSH, CDR2 LQKENI. V gave up 2 bases and J gave up 3 bases, with 13 bases separating them. DNA for the CDR3: TGTGCCAGCTCACCATTTGAGGGTAGCAAAGAGACCCAGTACTTC. The encoded protein is CASSPFEGSKETQYF.

V usage is TRBV5-4 and J usage is TRBJ1-6; no clear D gene. The V and J ends lost 0 bases and 9 bases respectively, with 10 bases between them. The CDR3 has 14 amino acids. Germline assignment: CDR1 SGHNT and CDR2 YYREEE (reference sequence). Here the CDR3 DNA reads TGTGCCAGCAGCTTGGAGAATCGAGGTTCACCCCTCCACTTT. Encoded protein: CASSLENRGSPLHF.

This chain joins TRBV7-9 and TRBJ2-1; TRBD2 might be the D (6 bases). The V gene lost 1 base and the J gene lost 7 bases, with 20 bases spanning the gap. CDR1 is SEHNR and CDR2 is FQNEAQ in the germline V gene (reference sequence). The CDR3 runs 17 residues. The CDR3 coding sequence is TGTGCCAGCAGCTTAGGTGGTAGCGGACTCCCACGAAATGAGCAGTTCTTC. This encodes CASSLGGSGLPRNEQFF. Combining the CDR3 with reference TRBV7-9 and TRBJ2-1 gives the whole variable domain DTGVSQNPRHKITKRGQNVTFRCDPISEHNRLYWYRQTLGQGPEFLTYFQNEAQLEKSRLLSDRFSAERPKGSFSTLEIQRTEQGDSAMYLCASSLGGSGLPRNEQFFGPGTRLTVL.

The chain combines TRBV6-6 with TRBJ2-5; 7 bases align to TRBD2. The J call may not be correct, given that the DNA end is closer to TRBJ2-7. The germline CDR1 and CDR2 sequences are MNHNY and SVGAGI (reference sequence). The CDR3 sequence is 16 residues long. The chain's CDR3 is CASSTQTGTNAYEQYF. The CDR3 DNA reads as TGTGCCAGCAGTACTCAAACCGGGACTAACGCCTACGAGCAGTACTTC.

The chain joins TRBV19 to TRBJ2-3; 7 bases align to TRBD1. In germline, CDR1 is LNHDA, CDR2 SQIVND (reference sequence). The CDR3 contains 14 residues. The junction had 4 bases not matched to a gene; V was cut back by 3 bases and J by 4 bases. DNA for the CDR3: TGTGCCAGTAGTATGGTTCAGGGGGCAGATACGCAGTATTTT. It codes for CASSMVQGADTQYF.

The chain joins TRBV7-3 to TRBJ1-6; D remains ambiguous. Germline-derived CDR1 and CDR2 are SGHTA and FQGTGA. V was cut by 0 bases and J by 9 bases, with 6 bases left in between. The CDR3 has 13 amino acids. CDR3 bases: TGTGCCAGCAGCTTAACTGAGGTTTCACCCCTCCACTTT. Amino acid sequence: CASSLTEVSPLHF. The complete variable domain, with remaining parts taken from reference TRBV7-3 and TRBJ1-6, reads GAGVSQTPSNKVTEKGKYVELRCDPISGHTALYWYRQSLGQGPEFLIYFQGTGAADDSGLPNDRFFAVRPEGSVSTLKIQRTERGDSAVYLCASSLTEVSPLHFGNGTRLTVT.

This chain joins TRBV29-1 and TRBJ1-2, with D possibly TRBD1 on 5 matching bases. CDR1 and CDR2 from the germline V gene are SQVTM and ANQGSEA. The germline V and J ends were trimmed by 4 bases and 6 bases, with 12 bases remaining between them. This CDR3 is 12 amino acids long. The CDR3 DNA sequence: TGCAGCGTTGCCCCAGGGAAGGATGGCTACACCTTC. Protein: CSVAPGKDGYTF. Using reference TRBV29-1 and TRBJ1-2 for the parts outside the CDR3, the full variable domain is SAVISQKPSRDICQRGTSLTIQCQVDSQVTMMFWYRQQPGQSLTLIATANQGSEATYESGFVIDKFPISRPNLTFSTLTVSNMSPEDSSIYLCSVAPGKDGYTFGSGTRLTVV.

The chain links TRBV18 to TRBJ2-3; possibly TRBD1 for D (6 bases). There are 18 residues in the CDR3. In germline, CDR1 is KGHSH, CDR2 LQKENI. Trimming removed 5 bases at V and 0 bases at J, with 21 bases between. CDR3 coding DNA: TGTGCCAGCTCATCGCCTCCGGGACACTCGACTAGCACAGATACGCAGTATTTT. It translates to CASSSPPGHSTSTDTQYF.

V gene TRBV30 combines with J gene TRBJ2-7; D is unresolved. The CDR3 is 12 amino acids. Germline CDR1 is GTSNPN and CDR2 is SVGIG (reference sequence). Trimming removed 4 bases at V and 10 bases at J, with 17 bases between. CDR3: CAWNNLETPQYF. Written as DNA, the CDR3 is TGTGCCTGGAATAATCTAGAGACCCCTCAGTACTTC.

CDR3 sequence: CAWGSGVGYNEQFF. In DNA form, the CDR3 reads TGTGCCTGGGGTAGCGGGGTGGGTTACAATGAGCAGTTCTTC. This sequence joins TRBV30 and TRBJ2-1; 8 bases are a match to TRBD2. V gave up 5 bases and J gave up 4 bases; unmatched junction bases: 7. This CDR3 has 14 residues. Germline CDR1 is GTSNPN and CDR2 is SVGIG (reference sequence).

This rearrangement joins TRBV7-2 to TRBJ2-1; possibly TRBD1 for D (7 bases). Germline V lookup: CDR1 SGHTA, CDR2 FQGNSA. The CDR3 sequence is 18 residues long. The V end lost 5 bases, the J end lost 5 bases, and 25 bases lay between the germline ends. CDR3 bases: TGTGCCAGCAGCCTATCATCGGGGGCAGGGGGGATGGACAATGAGCAGTTCTTC. Its protein product is CASSLSSGAGGMDNEQFF. The entire variable domain, with the rest obtained from reference TRBV7-2 and TRBJ2-1, is as follows: GAGVSQSPSNKVTEKGKDVELRCDPISGHTALYWYRQSLGQGLEFLIYFQGNSAPDKSGLPSDRFSAERTGGSVSTLTIQRTQQEDSAVYLCASSLSSGAGGMDNEQFFGPGTRLTVL.

The chain is built from TRBV30 and TRBJ1-2, with D possibly being TRBD1 (6 bases). This CDR3 comprises 13 residues. The germline V and J ends were trimmed by 8 bases and 4 bases, with 17 bases remaining between them. The V gene's germline CDR1 is GTSNPN and CDR2 SVGIG (reference sequence). CDR3 amino acids: CAGYPQGSYGYTF. In DNA, the CDR3 is TGTGCCGGGTATCCACAGGGCTCCTATGGCTACACCTTC.

The rearrangement joins TRBV7-9 to TRBJ1-2; TRBD1 matches 8 bases. The trim removed 2 bases at V and 4 bases at J, leaving 6 bases unmatched. The CDR3 spans 15 residues. The germline V gene has CDR1 SEHNR and CDR2 FQNEAQ (reference sequence). The CDR3 loop is CASSLPDRGPYGYTF. CDR3 in DNA: TGTGCCAGCAGCTTACCCGACAGGGGACCCTATGGCTACACCTTC.

The rearrangement joins TRBV6-5 to TRBJ2-2, with 9 bases aligning to TRBD1. CDR3 length: 14 residues. Germline CDR1 is MNHEY and CDR2 is SVGAGI. The ends lost 7 bases at V and 7 bases at J; junction bases unmatched: 7. CDR3 residues: CASKRDRDIGELFF. The CDR3 bases are TGTGCCAGCAAACGGGACAGGGATATCGGGGAGCTGTTTTTT.

J is TRBJ1-5 and V is TRBV19; the match to TRBD1 covers 7 bases. The V gene's germline CDR1 is LNHDA and CDR2 SQIVND (reference sequence). The V segment lost 5 bases and the J segment 5 bases; nucleotides outside the gene matches: 9. The CDR3 is made up of 15 amino acids. The CDR3 protein is CASSWPGGPYQPQHF. Here the CDR3 DNA reads TGTGCCAGTAGTTGGCCAGGGGGGCCATATCAGCCCCAGCATTTT.

This clone came up once. The J gene is TRBJ2-3, the V gene TRBV11-3, with a weak D call TRBD2 (6 bases). Per the germline V gene, CDR1 is SGHNT and CDR2 is YENEEA. This CDR3 spans 15 amino acids. V lost 5 bases to trimming and J lost 0 bases, with 12 bases between them. The CDR3 sequence is CASSPGLSSTDTQYF. The CDR3 nucleotides read TGTGCCAGCAGCCCAGGACTATCCAGCACAGATACGCAGTATTTT. The full variable domain, in which reference TRBV11-3 and TRBJ2-3 provide the parts outside the CDR3, is EAGVVQSPRYKIIEKKQPVAFWCNPISGHNTLYWYLQNLGQGPELLIRYENEEAVDDSQLPKDRFSAERLKGVDSTLKIQPAELGDSAVYLCASSPGLSSTDTQYFGPGTRLTVL.

This chain connects TRBV9 to TRBJ1-4, with 8 bases matching TRBD1. Losses at the gene ends were 3 bases for V and 5 bases for J; bases not matched to a gene: 3. Germline CDR1 is SGDLS and CDR2 is YYNGEE. This CDR3 is 14 amino acids long. CDR3 in amino acids: CASSARTGNEKLFF. Here the CDR3 DNA reads TGTGCCAGCAGCGCCCGGACAGGGAATGAAAAACTGTTTTTT.

J is TRBJ1-1 and V is TRBV7-8; tentative D call: TRBD1 (5 bases). CDR3 length: 15 residues. In germline, CDR1 is SGHVS, CDR2 FQNEAQ. The germline V and J ends were trimmed by 1 base and 2 bases, with 11 bases remaining between them. The CDR3 sequence is CASSLEGRANTEAFF. CDR3 bases: TGTGCCAGCAGCTTAGAGGGCAGGGCAAACACTGAAGCTTTCTTT.

The chain combines TRBV11-2 with TRBJ1-1; a possible D gene is TRBD1 (5 bases). This CDR3 region has 15 residues. The ends were cut back, 0 bases at V and 5 bases at J, with 13 bases in the middle. Germline CDR1 reads SGHAT; CDR2 reads FQNNGV. The CDR3 nucleotides are TGTGCCAGCAGCTTAGAGGGCAGGGTAGGGACTGAAGCTTTCTTT. Translated, it gives CASSLEGRVGTEAFF.

This clone was found once. The chain recombines TRBV7-8 with TRBJ1-5; 7 nucleotides agree with TRBD1. Germline CDR1 SGHVS, CDR2 FQNEAQ. V lost 5 bases, J lost 4 bases, and 8 bases stayed unmatched. This CDR3 is built from 15 residues. The CDR3 is CASSQGTAANQPQHF. The CDR3 bases are TGTGCCAGCAGCCAGGGGACAGCCGCGAATCAGCCCCAGCATTTT. Together with reference TRBV7-8 and TRBJ1-5, the CDR3 gives the full variable domain: GAGVSQSPRYKVAKRGQDVALRCDPISGHVSLFWYQQALGQGPEFLTYFQNEAQLDKSGLPSDRFFAERPEGSVSTLKIQRTQQEDSAVYLCASSQGTAANQPQHFGDGTRLSIL.